The 18 T cell receptor beta chains presented below share a single source sample, sequenced in a study of blood T cells in healthy people across ages. The authors ran a second PCR of roughly 6 to 12 cycles using a sample-barcoded 5' primer and a J-beta primer mix. Each CDR3 protein is one row after TCRdb ran MiXCR on the 5' RACE reads. The table includes 550,000 to 600,000 distinct CDR3 sequences, 27% detected once. The sample taken for sequencing was blood. The receptors were sampled from a woman in her 70s in good health.

The genes are TRBV2 and TRBJ1-5; D ambiguous. Trimming pared 2 bases from V and 7 bases from J, leaving 9 bases between. The CDR3 spans 13 residues. Germline V CDR1 and CDR2: SNHLY, FYNNEI. The CDR3 DNA reads as TGTGCCAGCAGTGAATTTGCCGACCAGCCCCAGCATTTT. Translation gives CASSEFADQPQHF. Full variable domain (rest looked up from reference TRBV2 and TRBJ1-5): EPEVTQTPSHQVTQMGQEVILRCVPISNHLYFYWYRQILGQKVEFLVSFYNNEISEKSEIFDDQFSVERPDGSNFTLKIRSTKLEDSAMYFCASSEFADQPQHFGDGTRLSIL.

The chain is built from TRBV20-1 and TRBJ2-1; possibly TRBD1 or TRBD2 for D (5 bases each). Trimming removed 5 bases from V and 5 bases from J, with 13 bases in between. The CDR3 sequence is 13 residues long. CDR1 is DFQATT, CDR2 SNEGSKA, per germline (reference sequence). CDR3 in amino acids: CSAPGTANNEQFF. The DNA of the CDR3 is TGCAGTGCTCCCGGGACCGCGAACAATGAGCAGTTCTTC.

Details on this clonotype: One end of the junction is discordant with germline, which a read error may explain. The J gene is TRBJ2-7, the V gene TRBV7-6; D is possibly TRBD1 (6 bases). The CDR3 extends over 16 amino acids. CDR1 SGHVS and CDR2 FNYEAQ come from the germline V gene. The CDR3 sequence is CVSSQTGLGPSYEQYF. CDR3 DNA sequence: TGTGTCAGCAGCCAAACAGGGTTGGGGCCCTCCTACGAGCAGTACTTC. Full variable domain (missing parts from reference TRBV7-6 and TRBJ2-7): GAGVSQSPRYKVTKRGQDVALRCDPISGHVSLYWYRQALGQGPEFLTYFNYEAQQDKSGLPNDRFSAERPEGSISTLTIQRTEQRDSAMYRCVSSQTGLGPSYEQYFGPGTRLTVT.

Concerning this clonotype: At one of its ends the junction is not consistent with the germline gene, which may arise from a read error. V gene TRBV4-3 combines with J gene TRBJ2-2, with D perhaps matching TRBD1 or TRBD2 (5 bases each). The CDR3 runs to 14 residues. In germline, CDR1 is LGHNA, CDR2 YSLEER. In nucleotides, the CDR3 is TGCGCCAGCAGCCAAGTTGGGGCGGGCGGGCAGCTGTTTTTT. This translates into CASSQVGAGGQLFF.

This clonotype was counted between two and nine times. This chain uses TRBV12-3 or TRBV12-4 with TRBJ2-1, with D unresolved. This CDR3 region has 13 residues. Trimming stripped 1 base from V and 14 bases from J, with 15 bases between. The CDR3, as DNA: TGTGCCAGCAGTTTAGTTGGGTCCCTCTTCGAGTTCTTC. Protein product: CASSLVGSLFEFF.

The J gene is TRBJ1-4, the V gene TRBV19; D perhaps matches TRBD1 (5 bases). Germline V lookup: CDR1 LNHDA, CDR2 SQIVND (reference sequence). This CDR3 has 14 amino acids. The V gene lost 7 bases and the J gene lost 8 bases, with 17 bases spanning the gap. CDR3 in DNA: TGTGCCAGTACAACAACAGGACTATCGGAAAAACTGTTTTTT. Protein: CASTTTGLSEKLFF.

This clonotype was recorded a few times. The V and J genes are TRBV5-1 and TRBJ1-1; D is possibly TRBD1 (6 bases). Germline values: CDR1 SGHRS, CDR2 YFSETQ. The CDR3 is 14 residues long. V shed 4 bases and J shed 0 bases, with 10 bases lying between them. Written as DNA, the CDR3 is TGCGCCAGCAGCATGGGACACCTGAACACTGAAGCTTTCTTT. This translates into CASSMGHLNTEAFF.

This clonotype has a handful of counts. The J gene is TRBJ2-5, the V gene TRBV11-2; 13 bases agree with TRBD2. Germline-derived CDR1 and CDR2 are SGHAT and FQNNGV. The CDR3 covers 15 residues. V lost 5 bases to trimming and J lost 4 bases; unmatched junction nucleotides: 4. CDR3 region: CASSKGTSGVETQYF. The CDR3 nucleotides are TGTGCCAGCAGCAAAGGGACTAGCGGGGTAGAGACCCAGTACTTC.

V usage is TRBV9 and J usage is TRBJ2-2; 8 bases are shared with TRBD2. The V and J ends lost 3 bases and 6 bases, in that order; junction bases with no gene match: 10. The CDR3 is 16 amino acids. CDR1 is SGDLS, CDR2 YYNGEE, per germline. In DNA, the CDR3 is TGTGCCAGCAGCGGGGGAGGGACTAGTGGAGCCGGGGAGCTGTTTTTT. It yields the protein CASSGGGTSGAGELFF.

At least ten counts were recorded for this clonotype. DNA of the CDR3: TGTGCCAGCACCTACCTATTACCATCCTACAATGAGCAGTTCTTC. Translated, it gives CASTYLLPSYNEQFF. The chain has TRBV2 and TRBJ2-1; D is ambiguous. This CDR3 is 15 amino acids long. Trimming stripped 7 bases from V and 1 base from J, with 14 bases between. CDR1 SNHLY and CDR2 FYNNEI come from the germline V gene.

This clonotype has at least ten counts. The chain combines TRBV6-2 or TRBV6-3 with TRBJ1-1; D not certain. Trimming left V 2 bases short and J 4 bases short, with 11 bases between. Germline lookup yields CDR1 MNHEY and CDR2 SVGEGT. The CDR3 is 14 residues long. CDR3 in DNA: TGTGCCAGCAGTTACGTTGCTAGGTTCACTGAAGCTTTCTTT. The encoded protein is CASSYVARFTEAFF.

The V gene is TRBV18, the J gene TRBJ2-5, with TRBD2 matching over 7 bases. CDR3 length equals 16 residues. The germline CDR1 and CDR2 sequences are KGHSH and LQKENI. Trimming removed 4 bases from V and 3 bases from J; junction bases left unmatched: 11. In DNA form, the CDR3 reads TGTGCCAGCTCACAGAACCTAGCGGATTTGAAAGAGACCCAGTACTTC. Protein product: CASSQNLADLKETQYF.

This clonotype was detected a few times. This rearrangement joins TRBV5-5 to TRBJ2-5; no firm D call. The length of the CDR3 is 11 residues. The V end lost 5 bases, the J end lost 9 bases, and 11 bases lay between the germline ends. The germline V gene has CDR1 SGHKS and CDR2 YYEKEE (reference sequence). The CDR3 bases are TGTGCCAGCAGTTATGAAACGGCCCAGTACTTC. Encoded protein: CASSYETAQYF.

The chain uses TRBV10-3 and TRBJ2-3; maybe TRBD1 (6 bases). Looked up from germline, CDR1 is ENHRY and CDR2 is SYGVKD. Between the trimmed V and J ends, which lost 9 bases and 0 bases, there was a span of 10 bases. The CDR3 runs 13 residues. The CDR3 loop is CAIQGGSTDTQYF. CDR3 in DNA: TGTGCCATTCAAGGGGGAAGCACAGATACGCAGTATTTT.

The rearrangement links TRBV5-1 to TRBJ2-7; unclear D gene. The V end lost 5 bases, the J end lost 1 base, and 10 bases lay between the germline ends. This CDR3 is built from 13 residues. Germline lookup yields CDR1 SGHRS and CDR2 YFSETQ. In DNA form, the CDR3 reads TGCGCCAGCAGGCAAGATCGATCCTACGAGCAGTACTTC. Encoded protein: CASRQDRSYEQYF.

This clonotype was seen a few times. V is TRBV29-1 and J is TRBJ1-2; D remains ambiguous. Trimming removed 3 bases at V and 2 bases at J, with 7 bases between. Germline CDR1 and CDR2: SQVTM and ANQGSEA. This CDR3 is 12 amino acids long. The DNA for the CDR3 is TGCAGCGTTGAGGGAAACAACTATGGCTACACCTTC. Amino acids: CSVEGNNYGYTF. Full variable domain (outside the CDR3, taken from reference TRBV29-1 and TRBJ1-2): SAVISQKPSRDICQRGTSLTIQCQVDSQVTMMFWYRQQPGQSLTLIATANQGSEATYESGFVIDKFPISRPNLTFSTLTVSNMSPEDSSIYLCSVEGNNYGYTFGSGTRLTVV.

This clonotype was observed a few times. This sequence joins TRBV7-2 and TRBJ2-1; either TRBD1 or TRBD2 may fit D (5 bases each). TRBJ2-7 matches the DNA end more closely, so the J call is doubtful. This CDR3 region has 14 residues. Germline V lookup: CDR1 SGHTA, CDR2 FQGNSA. CDR3 in amino acids: CASSLGGTITEQYF. CDR3 nucleotides: TGTGCCAGCAGCTTAGGAGGGACCATTACCGAGCAGTACTTC.

This clonotype occurred a few times. The junction does not match germline at one end; this may be a read error. In nucleotides, the CDR3 is TGTGCCAGCAGCTTGGTAACCACAGGGGGAAACTTC. Protein sequence: CASSLVTTGGNF. This chain joins TRBV5-5 and TRBJ2-7; 8 bases agree with TRBD1. The germline V gene has CDR1 SGHKS and CDR2 YYEKEE (reference sequence). This CDR3 spans 12 amino acids.